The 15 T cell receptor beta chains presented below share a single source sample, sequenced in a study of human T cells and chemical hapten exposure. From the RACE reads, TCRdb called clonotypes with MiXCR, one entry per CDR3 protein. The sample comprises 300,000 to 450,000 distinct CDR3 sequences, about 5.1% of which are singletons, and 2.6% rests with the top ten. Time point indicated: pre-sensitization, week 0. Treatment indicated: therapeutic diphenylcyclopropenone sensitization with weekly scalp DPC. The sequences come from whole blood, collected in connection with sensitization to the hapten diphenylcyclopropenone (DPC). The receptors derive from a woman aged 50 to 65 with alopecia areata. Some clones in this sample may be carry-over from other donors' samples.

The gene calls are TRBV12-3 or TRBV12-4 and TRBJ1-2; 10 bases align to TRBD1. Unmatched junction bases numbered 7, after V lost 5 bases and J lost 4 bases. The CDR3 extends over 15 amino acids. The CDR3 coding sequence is TGTGCCAGCAGTCGTGCGACAGGGGGCGGCTATGGCTACACCTTC. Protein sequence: CASSRATGGGYGYTF.

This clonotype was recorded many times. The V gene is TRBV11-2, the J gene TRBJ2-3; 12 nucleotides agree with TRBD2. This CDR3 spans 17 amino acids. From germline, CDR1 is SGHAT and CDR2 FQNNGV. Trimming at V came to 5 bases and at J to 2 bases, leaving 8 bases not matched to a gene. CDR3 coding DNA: TGTGCCAGCAGCGGCGAGGCTAGCGGGAGGGCCACAGATACGCAGTATTTT. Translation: CASSGEASGRATDTQYF.

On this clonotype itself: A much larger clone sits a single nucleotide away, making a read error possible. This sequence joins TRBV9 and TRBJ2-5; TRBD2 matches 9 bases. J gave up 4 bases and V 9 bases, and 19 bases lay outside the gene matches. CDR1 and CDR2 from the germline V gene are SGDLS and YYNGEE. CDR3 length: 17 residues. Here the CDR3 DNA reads TGTGCCACCAGTGTCGTGGAGGGACTAGCAGCTACAGAGACCCAGTACTTC. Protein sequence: CATSVVEGLAATETQYF.

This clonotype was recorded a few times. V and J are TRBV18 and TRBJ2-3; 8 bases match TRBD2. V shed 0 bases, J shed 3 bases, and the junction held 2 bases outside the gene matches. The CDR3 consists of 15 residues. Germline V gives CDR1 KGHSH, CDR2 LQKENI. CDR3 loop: CASSPPAGVTDTQYF. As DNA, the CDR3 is TGTGCCAGCTCACCACCAGCGGGAGTAACAGATACGCAGTATTTT.

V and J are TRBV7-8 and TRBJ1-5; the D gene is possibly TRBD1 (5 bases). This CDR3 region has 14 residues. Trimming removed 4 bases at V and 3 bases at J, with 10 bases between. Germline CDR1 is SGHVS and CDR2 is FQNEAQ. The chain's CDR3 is CASSSGRPNQPQHF. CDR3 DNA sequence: TGTGCCAGCAGCTCGGGACGGCCCAATCAGCCCCAGCATTTT.

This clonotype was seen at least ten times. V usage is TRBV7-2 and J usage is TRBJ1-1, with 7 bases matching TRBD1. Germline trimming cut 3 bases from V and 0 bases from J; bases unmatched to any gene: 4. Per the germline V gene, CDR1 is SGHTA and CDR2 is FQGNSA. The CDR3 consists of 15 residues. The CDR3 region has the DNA TGTGCCAGCAGCTTCAGACAGGGCATGAACACTGAAGCTTTCTTT. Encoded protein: CASSFRQGMNTEAFF.

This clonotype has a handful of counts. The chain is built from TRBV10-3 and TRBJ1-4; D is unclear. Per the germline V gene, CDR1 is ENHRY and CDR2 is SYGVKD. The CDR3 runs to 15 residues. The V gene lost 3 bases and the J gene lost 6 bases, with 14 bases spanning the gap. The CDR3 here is CAISDGRLEYEKLFF. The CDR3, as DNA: TGTGCCATCAGTGACGGCCGGCTGGAGTATGAAAAACTGTTTTTT.

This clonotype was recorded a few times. The DNA of the CDR3 is TGTGCCAGCAGCGAGGACACCATACAACCCCAGCATTTT. This encodes CASSEDTIQPQHF. J is TRBJ1-5 and V is TRBV3-1; a possible D gene is TRBD1 (5 bases). Germline V CDR1 and CDR2: LGHDT, YNNKEL (reference sequence). This CDR3 region has 13 residues. V dropped 5 bases and J dropped 10 bases, with 15 bases sitting between them.

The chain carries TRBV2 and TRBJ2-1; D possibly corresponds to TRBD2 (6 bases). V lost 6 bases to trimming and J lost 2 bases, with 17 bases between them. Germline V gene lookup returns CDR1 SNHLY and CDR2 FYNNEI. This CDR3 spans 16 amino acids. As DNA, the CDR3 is TGTGCCAGCAGCCCGCAGGCGGGGTTGACCTACAATGAGCAGTTCTTC. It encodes CASSPQAGLTYNEQFF. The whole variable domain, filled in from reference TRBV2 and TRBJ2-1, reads EPEVTQTPSHQVTQMGQEVILRCVPISNHLYFYWYRQILGQKVEFLVSFYNNEISEKSEIFDDQFSVERPDGSNFTLKIRSTKLEDSAMYFCASSPQAGLTYNEQFFGPGTRLTVL.

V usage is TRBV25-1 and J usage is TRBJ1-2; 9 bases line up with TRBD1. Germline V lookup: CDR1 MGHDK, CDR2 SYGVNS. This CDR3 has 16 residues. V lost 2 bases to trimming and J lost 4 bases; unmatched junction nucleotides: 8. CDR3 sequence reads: CASSEVPGTGTYGYTF. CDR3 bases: TGTGCCAGCAGTGAAGTACCTGGGACAGGGACCTATGGCTACACCTTC.

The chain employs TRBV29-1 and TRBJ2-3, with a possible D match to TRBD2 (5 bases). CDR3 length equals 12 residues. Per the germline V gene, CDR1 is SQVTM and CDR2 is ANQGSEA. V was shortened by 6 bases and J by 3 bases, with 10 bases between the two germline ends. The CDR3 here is CSVSGGTDTQYF. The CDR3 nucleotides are TGCAGCGTCTCGGGCGGGACAGATACGCAGTATTTT.

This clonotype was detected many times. The DNA for the CDR3 is TGCGCCAGCAGCTTGTACGGGGGGGCCCGTGAGCAGTACTTC. Its protein is CASSLYGGAREQYF. This chain connects TRBV5-1 to TRBJ2-7; 8 bases align to TRBD2. After removal of 1 base from V and 7 bases from J, the junction contained 7 bases not matched to a gene. CDR1 SGHRS and CDR2 YFSETQ come from the germline V gene. The CDR3 has 14 amino acids.

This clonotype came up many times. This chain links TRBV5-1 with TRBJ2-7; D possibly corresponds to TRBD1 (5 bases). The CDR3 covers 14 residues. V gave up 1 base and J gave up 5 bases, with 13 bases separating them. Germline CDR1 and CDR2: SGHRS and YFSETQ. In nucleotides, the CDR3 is TGCGCCAGCAGCTTGCGGCAGGGAAGCAACGAGCAGTACTTC. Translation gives CASSLRQGSNEQYF.

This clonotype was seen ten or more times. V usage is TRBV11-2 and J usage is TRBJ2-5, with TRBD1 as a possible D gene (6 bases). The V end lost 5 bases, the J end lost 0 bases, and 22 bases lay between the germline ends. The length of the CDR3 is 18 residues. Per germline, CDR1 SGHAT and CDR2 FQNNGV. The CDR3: CASSIGSTRGRDQETQYF. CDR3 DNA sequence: TGTGCCAGCAGCATCGGGTCGACCAGGGGACGAGACCAAGAGACCCAGTACTTC. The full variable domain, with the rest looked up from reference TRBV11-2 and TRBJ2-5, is EAGVAQSPRYKIIEKRQSVAFWCNPISGHATLYWYQQILGQGPKLLIQFQNNGVVDDSQLPKDRFSAERLKGVDSTLKIQPAKLEDSAVYLCASSIGSTRGRDQETQYFGPGTRLLVL.

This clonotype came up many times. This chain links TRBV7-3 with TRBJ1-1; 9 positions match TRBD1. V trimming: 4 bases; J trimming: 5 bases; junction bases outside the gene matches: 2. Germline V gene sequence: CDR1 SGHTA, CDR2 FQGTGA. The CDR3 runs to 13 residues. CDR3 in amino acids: CASSWGQGTEAFF. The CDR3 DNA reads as TGTGCCAGCAGCTGGGGACAGGGAACTGAAGCTTTCTTT.